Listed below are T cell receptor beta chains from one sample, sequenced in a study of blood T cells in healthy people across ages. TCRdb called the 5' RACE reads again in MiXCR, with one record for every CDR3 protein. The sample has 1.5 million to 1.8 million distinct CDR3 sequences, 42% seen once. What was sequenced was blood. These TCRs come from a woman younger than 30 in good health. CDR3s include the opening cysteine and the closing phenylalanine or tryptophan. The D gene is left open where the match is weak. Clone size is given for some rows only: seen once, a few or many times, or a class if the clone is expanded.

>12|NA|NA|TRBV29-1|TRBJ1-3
CSVEYPGNTIYF
TGCAGCGTTGAGTACCCTGGAAACACCATATATTTT
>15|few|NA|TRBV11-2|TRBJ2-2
CASSLVSVPAGELFF
TGTGCCAGCAGCTTAGTGTCCGTCCCAGCCGGGGAGCTGTTTTTT
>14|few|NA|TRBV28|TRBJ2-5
CASSLPTGLEAQYF
TGTGCCAGCAGTTTACCTACAGGGTTGGAGGCCCAGTACTTC
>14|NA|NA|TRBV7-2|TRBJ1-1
CASSLGAGTTEAFF
TGTGCCAGCAGCTTAGGGGCAGGCACCACTGAAGCTTTCTTT
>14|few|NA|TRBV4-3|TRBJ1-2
CASSQEGTSRGYTF
TGCGCCAGCAGCCAAGAAGGGACGTCTAGAGGCTACACCTTC
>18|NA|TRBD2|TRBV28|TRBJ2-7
CASSIRTSGTPYSYEQYF
TGTGCCAGCAGTATACGGACTAGCGGGACTCCCTACTCCTACGAGCAGTACTTC
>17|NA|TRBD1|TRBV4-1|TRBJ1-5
CASSQESWGTGGQPQHF
TGCGCCAGCAGCCAAGAAAGTTGGGGGACAGGGGGCCAGCCCCAGCATTTT
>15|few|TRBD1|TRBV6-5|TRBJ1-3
CASSYETGGGNTIYF
TGTGCCAGCAGTTACGAGACAGGGGGCGGAAACACCATATATTTT
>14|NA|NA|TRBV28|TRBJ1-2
CASRLGVTFYGYTF
TGTGCCAGCAGGTTAGGGGTCACCTTCTATGGCTACACCTTC
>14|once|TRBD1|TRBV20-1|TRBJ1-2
CSAKTGGVWYGYTF
TGCAGTGCCAAGACAGGGGGCGTTTGGTATGGCTACACCTTC
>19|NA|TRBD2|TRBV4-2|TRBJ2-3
CASSQDWRTRGRQADTQYF
TGTGCCAGCAGCCAAGACTGGCGGACTAGGGGTCGGCAAGCAGATACGCAGTATTTT
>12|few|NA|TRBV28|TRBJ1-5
CASGTPNQPQHF
TGTGCCAGCGGGACGCCTAATCAGCCCCAGCATTTT
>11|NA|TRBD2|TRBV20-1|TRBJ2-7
CSVRTRHEQYF
TGCAGTGTTCGGACTAGGCACGAGCAGTACTTC
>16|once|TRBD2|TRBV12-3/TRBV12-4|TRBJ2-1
CASSNMGGTSGREQFF
TGTGCCAGCAGTAACATGGGGGGGACTAGCGGGCGTGAGCAGTTCTTC